These 11 T cell receptor beta chains originate from one sample sequenced in a study of chemoradiotherapy in HPV16-positive cancers. Some clones are missing from TCRdb's copy, which holds only in-frame ones; the method was immunoSEQ multiplex PCR. Counted here are 9,500 to 12,000 clones, 65% to 75% occurring once; the ten biggest clones make up less than 45%. Collection of the sample occurred from a patient who underwent chemoradiotherapy. The receptors come from a human donor with HPV-associated anogenital cancer.

V and J are TRBV6-1 and TRBJ1-4; TRBD1 agrees at 7 bases. V dropped 4 bases and J dropped 8; count of bases not matched to a gene: 10. The CDR3 runs to 15 residues. CDR1 is MNHNS, CDR2 SASEGT, per germline. The CDR3 nucleotides are TGTGCCAGCAGTGCTTGGACAGGCCAATACGAAAAACTGTTTTTT. Protein: CASSAWTGQYEKLFF.

The chain is built from TRBV4-3 and TRBJ2-1, with unresolved D. Trimming shortened V by 1 base and J by 2 bases, and 0 bases separated the two germline ends. In germline, CDR1 is LGHNA, CDR2 YSLEER. The CDR3 extends over 12 amino acids. This chain's CDR3 is CASSQAYNEQFF. The DNA for the CDR3 is TGCGCCAGCAGCCAAGCCTACAATGAGCAGTTCTTC.

V gene TRBV2 combines with J gene TRBJ1-2; possibly TRBD1 for D (6 bases). The germline V gene has CDR1 SNHLY and CDR2 FYNNEI. The CDR3 consists of 15 residues. Trimming left V 5 bases short and J 4 bases short, with 17 bases between. In DNA form, the CDR3 reads TGTGCCAGCAGTTTCTCACAGGGACCTATCTATGGCTACACCTTC. Translation: CASSFSQGPIYGYTF.

The table lists this clone with a few counts. V and J are TRBV19 and TRBJ1-5, with TRBD1 as a possible D gene (6 bases). Germline V lookup: CDR1 LNHDA, CDR2 SQIVND (reference sequence). V was pared by 6 bases and J by 6 bases, with 18 bases between. CDR3 length equals 15 residues. Written as DNA, the CDR3 is TGTGCCAGTAGGGGAGGGACGGGGGGCGGTCAGCCCCAGCATTTT. As protein: CASRGGTGGGQPQHF.

By frequency in the sample, this clone is medium-sized. V and J are TRBV19 and TRBJ1-1, with TRBD1 as a possible D gene (5 bases). The CDR3 covers 13 residues. Germline V gene lookup returns CDR1 LNHDA and CDR2 SQIVND (reference sequence). V lost 6 bases, J lost 2 bases, and 10 bases lay in between. CDR3 protein: CASSATENTEAFF. The CDR3 coding sequence is TGTGCCAGTAGCGCGACAGAAAACACTGAAGCTTTCTTT. Combining the CDR3 with reference TRBV19 and TRBJ1-1 gives the whole variable domain DGGITQSPKYLFRKEGQNVTLSCEQNLNHDAMYWYRQDPGQGLRLIYYSQIVNDFQKGDIAEGYSVSREKKESFPLTVTSAQKNPTAFYLCASSATENTEAFFGQGTRLTVV.

V usage is TRBV5-1 and J usage is TRBJ1-1, with 7 positions matching TRBD1. The V gene's germline CDR1 is SGHRS and CDR2 YFSETQ. Losses at the gene ends were 5 bases for V and 4 bases for J; bases not matched to a gene: 8. The CDR3 spans 14 residues. This CDR3 is CASRLNRGLTEAFF. CDR3 DNA sequence: TGCGCCAGCAGGTTAAACAGGGGCCTCACTGAAGCTTTCTTT.

This chain links TRBV10-1 with TRBJ1-1; 8 bases are a match to TRBD1. The germline gives CDR1 WNHNN, CDR2 SYGVQD (reference sequence). The CDR3 runs to 13 residues. Trimming took 5 bases from V and 1 from J; bases not matched to a gene: 0. The CDR3 here is CASSQGANTEAFF. CDR3 sequence (DNA): TGCGCCAGCAGTCAGGGGGCGAACACTGAAGCTTTCTTT.

The chain links TRBV28 to TRBJ1-5; 10 bases agree with TRBD1. The CDR3 runs 18 residues. Germline-derived CDR1 and CDR2 are MDHEN and SYDVKM. V dropped 4 bases and J dropped 3; count of bases not matched to a gene: 12. CDR3 in DNA: TGTGCCAGCAGTTCCGGGACAGGGGCCCCAGGGGCCAATCAGCCCCAGCATTTT. Translation: CASSSGTGAPGANQPQHF.

J is TRBJ2-1 and V is TRBV19, with a tentative D call TRBD2 (6 bases). V dropped 1 base and J dropped 9 bases, with 16 bases sitting between them. Germline CDR1 and CDR2: LNHDA and SQIVND (reference sequence). The CDR3 covers 15 residues. The CDR3 region has the DNA TGTGCCAGTAGTATAGGAGGGTCGGGGGTGGCTGAGCAGTTCTTC. Its translation: CASSIGGSGVAEQFF.

This clone showed up just a few times. This chain links TRBV19 with TRBJ1-3; 7 nucleotides agree with TRBD1. After removal of 5 bases from V and 0 bases from J, the junction contained 4 bases not matched to a gene. CDR1 is LNHDA, CDR2 SQIVND, per germline (reference sequence). The CDR3 has 15 residues. The CDR3 coding sequence is TGTGCCAGTAGTCTCCGACAGGGCTCTGGAAACACCATATATTTT. This translates into CASSLRQGSGNTIYF.

The chain recombines TRBV9 with TRBJ2-3, with a tentative D call TRBD2 (6 bases). Germline CDR1 SGDLS, CDR2 YYNGEE. This CDR3 comprises 16 residues. Trimming left V 0 bases short and J 2 bases short, with 13 bases between. The CDR3 DNA reads as TGTGCCAGCAGCGTAGTGGTGGGGGGACCCACAGATACGCAGTATTTT. It specifies CASSVVVGGPTDTQYF.